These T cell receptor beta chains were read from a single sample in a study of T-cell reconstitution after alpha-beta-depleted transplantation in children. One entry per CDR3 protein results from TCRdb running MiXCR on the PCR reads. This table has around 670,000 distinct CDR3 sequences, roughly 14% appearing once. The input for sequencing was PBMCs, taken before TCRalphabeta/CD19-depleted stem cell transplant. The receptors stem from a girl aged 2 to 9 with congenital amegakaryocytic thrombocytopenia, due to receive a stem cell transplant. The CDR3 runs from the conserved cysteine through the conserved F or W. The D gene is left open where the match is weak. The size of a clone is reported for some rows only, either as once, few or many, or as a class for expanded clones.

DNA: TGTGCCAGCAGCTTAGTGGGGGTCAATCAGCCCCAGCATTTT
CDR3: CASSLVGVNQPQHF
J: TRBJ1-5
size: many
length: 14
V: TRBV7-2
D: NA

DNA: TGCAGTGCTAGACCCCTAGCGGGCCCCTACAATGAGCAGTTCTTC
CDR3: CSARPLAGPYNEQFF
J: TRBJ2-1
size: few
length: 15
V: TRBV20-1
D: TRBD2

DNA: TGTGCCAGCAGCCGTATGACAGGGGGCGAGCAGTACTTC
CDR3: CASSRMTGGEQYF
J: TRBJ2-7
size: many
length: 13
V: TRBV7-2
D: TRBD1

DNA: TGTGCCAGCTCAATGGGGGACGGGATCTACGAGCAGTACTTC
CDR3: CASSMGDGIYEQYF
J: TRBJ2-7
size: many
length: 14
V: TRBV18
D: NA

DNA: TGCAGCGTTTCAGGGTCAGAAGATCAGCCCCAGCATTTT
CDR3: CSVSGSEDQPQHF
J: TRBJ1-5
size: many
length: 13
V: TRBV29-1
D: NA

DNA: TGCAGTGCTCCTCATAGCGGGAGGCCCACAGATACGCAGTATTTT
CDR3: CSAPHSGRPTDTQYF
J: TRBJ2-3
size: many
length: 15
V: TRBV20-1
D: TRBD2

DNA: TGTGCCTGCCAGTTCGGGGACTCTGGAAAACTGTTTTTT
CDR3: CACQFGDSGKLFF
J: TRBJ1-4
size: NA
length: 13
V: TRBV2
D: NA

DNA: TGTGCCAGCAGCGTCGTTCACCCCCTCCACTTT
CDR3: CASSVVHPLHF
J: TRBJ1-6
size: NA
length: 11
V: TRBV6-1
D: NA

DNA: TGTGCCAGCAGTTTGTCAGGGCCCGGGGAGCTGTTTTTT
CDR3: CASSLSGPGELFF
J: TRBJ2-2
size: many
length: 13
V: TRBV12-3/TRBV12-4
D: NA

DNA: TGCAGCGTTGAAGTGGGTGGGACTGGGGCCAACGTCCTGACTTTC
CDR3: CSVEVGGTGANVLTF
J: TRBJ2-6
size: few
length: 15
V: TRBV29-1
D: NA

DNA: TGCAGTGCCAGAGGAGAGTTAGGGACGTCCTACGAGCAGTACTTC
CDR3: CSARGELGTSYEQYF
J: TRBJ2-7
size: many
length: 15
V: TRBV20-1
D: NA

DNA: TGCAGCGCCCAGCCCGGGAGCGGCACCGGGGAGCTGTTTTTT
CDR3: CSAQPGSGTGELFF
J: TRBJ2-2
size: many
length: 14
V: TRBV29-1
D: NA

DNA: TGTGCCAGCAGCTTGTCGTTGGCCACTGAAGCTTTCTTT
CDR3: CASSLSLATEAFF
J: TRBJ1-1
size: NA
length: 13
V: TRBV7-6
D: NA

DNA: TGTGCCAGCAGCTTAGTCGGCTCAGCTGAGGGCTACACCTTC
CDR3: CASSLVGSAEGYTF
J: TRBJ1-2
size: many
length: 14
V: TRBV11-2
D: NA

DNA: TGTGCCAGCAGCTTAGAGGGACCCCCGAGCTCCTATAATTCACCCCTCCACTTT
CDR3: CASSLEGPPSSYNSPLHF
J: TRBJ1-6
size: NA
length: 18
V: TRBV7-8
D: NA

DNA: TGTGCCAGCAGCCCCGGGACAGGGGTCCTATACTATGGCTACACCTTC
CDR3: CASSPGTGVLYYGYTF
J: TRBJ1-2
size: NA
length: 16
V: TRBV27
D: TRBD1

DNA: TGTGCCAGCAGCCAAGAATTTCGGGGATCCTATGGCTACACCTTC
CDR3: CASSQEFRGSYGYTF
J: TRBJ1-2
size: few
length: 15
V: TRBV3-1
D: NA

DNA: TGTGCCACCCTTTCAGATACGCAGTATTTT
CDR3: CATLSDTQYF
J: TRBJ2-3
size: many
length: 10
V: TRBV10-3
D: NA

DNA: TGTGCCAGCAGCTTCGCGACAGGGGCAACTAATGAAAAACTGTTTTTT
CDR3: CASSFATGATNEKLFF
J: TRBJ1-4
size: many
length: 16
V: TRBV5-5
D: TRBD1

DNA: TGTGCCAGTAGTATAGTCCTCCAAGAGGCCCAGTACTTC
CDR3: CASSIVLQEAQYF
J: TRBJ2-5
size: few
length: 13
V: TRBV19
D: NA

DNA: TGTGCCTGGAGTGACCCGGGACGGTATGAAAAACTGTTTTTT
CDR3: CAWSDPGRYEKLFF
J: TRBJ1-4
size: NA
length: 14
V: TRBV30
D: NA

DNA: TGCAGTGCTAGAGAAATGGGACAGCCTTACTCCTACGAGCAGTACTTC
CDR3: CSAREMGQPYSYEQYF
J: TRBJ2-7
size: NA
length: 16
V: TRBV20-1
D: TRBD1

DNA: TGTGCCAGCAGCACCTGGACTAGCGGGTTCTCCTACGAGCAGTACTTC
CDR3: CASSTWTSGFSYEQYF
J: TRBJ2-7
size: NA
length: 16
V: TRBV7-9
D: TRBD2

DNA: TGTGCCAGCAGCCGGGCCGACCCTGAGCAGTTCTTC
CDR3: CASSRADPEQFF
J: TRBJ2-1
size: few
length: 12
V: TRBV3-1
D: NA

DNA: TGTGCCAGCAGCTTGGAGTTAGGGAACCATCAAGAGACCCAGTACTTC
CDR3: CASSLELGNHQETQYF
J: TRBJ2-5
size: NA
length: 16
V: TRBV5-4
D: NA

DNA: TGTGCCAGCCGTTTTCTCACGGTGGGATCCGGCTTCAATTCACCCCTCCACTTT
CDR3: CASRFLTVGSGFNSPLHF
J: TRBJ1-6
size: few
length: 18
V: TRBV27
D: NA

DNA: TGTGCCATCAGTGATAGTGCAGGGGAGGACGAGCAGTACTTC
CDR3: CAISDSAGEDEQYF
J: TRBJ2-7
size: many
length: 14
V: TRBV10-3
D: NA

DNA: TGCGCCACAAACCCGAAGGAGGGGGAAAACATTCAGTACTTC
CDR3: CATNPKEGENIQYF
J: TRBJ2-4
size: few
length: 14
V: TRBV10-2
D: NA

DNA: TGTGCCACCAGCCCTAGTCCCTTTCGGGAGGGCTACAATGAGCAGTTCTTC
CDR3: CATSPSPFREGYNEQFF
J: TRBJ2-1
size: few
length: 17
V: TRBV15
D: TRBD2

DNA: TGTGCCAGCAGTCGGTCGACCTCTGGCAATGAGCAGTTCTTC
CDR3: CASSRSTSGNEQFF
J: TRBJ2-1
size: many
length: 14
V: TRBV12-3/TRBV12-4
D: NA

DNA: TGCGCCAGCAGCTTAGACAGGCCGAGCACAGATACGCAGTATTTT
CDR3: CASSLDRPSTDTQYF
J: TRBJ2-3
size: many
length: 15
V: TRBV5-1
D: NA

DNA: TGTGCCAGCAGTACGGAAGGGCCCCTCAATGAGCAGTTCTTC
CDR3: CASSTEGPLNEQFF
J: TRBJ2-1
size: few
length: 14
V: TRBV28
D: NA

DNA: TGCGCCAGCAGCTTGGTGGAGGGCCTGAGGAATGAGCAGTTCTTC
CDR3: CASSLVEGLRNEQFF
J: TRBJ2-1
size: NA
length: 15
V: TRBV5-1
D: NA

DNA: TGTGCCAGCAGTGAGCCGGGGTTTGAGACCCAGTACTTC
CDR3: CASSEPGFETQYF
J: TRBJ2-5
size: NA
length: 13
V: TRBV6-1
D: NA

DNA: TGCGCCAGCACCCGGTTTGGTTCCTACAATGAGCAGTTCTTC
CDR3: CASTRFGSYNEQFF
J: TRBJ2-1
size: few
length: 14
V: TRBV5-1
D: NA

DNA: TGCGCCAGCAGTCCCTATATCGATTACGAGCAGTACTTC
CDR3: CASSPYIDYEQYF
J: TRBJ2-7
size: NA
length: 13
V: TRBV5-1
D: NA

DNA: TGTGCCATCAATTTAAGTTCGCGGGAGGAGGTGACAGATACGCAGTATTTT
CDR3: CAINLSSREEVTDTQYF
J: TRBJ2-3
size: NA
length: 17
V: TRBV10-3
D: TRBD2

DNA: TGCAGTGCTAGTAGGGGGCCTAATTCACCCCTCCACTTT
CDR3: CSASRGPNSPLHF
J: TRBJ1-6
size: many
length: 13
V: TRBV20-1
D: TRBD1

DNA: TGTGCCAGCAGTACCCGGACTAGCGGGAACCCAGGAGAGCAGTACTTC
CDR3: CASSTRTSGNPGEQYF
J: TRBJ2-7
size: many
length: 16
V: TRBV12-3/TRBV12-4
D: TRBD2

DNA: TGTGCCATCAGTGAGTCGACCTACGAGCAGTACTTC
CDR3: CAISESTYEQYF
J: TRBJ2-7
size: many
length: 12
V: TRBV10-3
D: NA

DNA: TGTGCCAGCAGGGTCGGGACAGTTAACACCGGGGAGCTGTTTTTT
CDR3: CASRVGTVNTGELFF
J: TRBJ2-2
size: NA
length: 15
V: TRBV12-3/TRBV12-4
D: TRBD1

DNA: TGTGCCAGCAGCCACGGGACTAGCGGGAGAGCCGGGGAGCTGTTTTTT
CDR3: CASSHGTSGRAGELFF
J: TRBJ2-2
size: few
length: 16
V: TRBV3-1
D: TRBD2

DNA: TGCGCCAGCACCTCCTCCTACCCCGGGACTAATCGGGCCAATGAGCAGTTCTTC
CDR3: CASTSSYPGTNRANEQFF
J: TRBJ2-1
size: NA
length: 18
V: TRBV5-1
D: TRBD2

DNA: TGTGCCAGCAGTTCCCGGACCTCCTCCTACGAGCAGTACTTC
CDR3: CASSSRTSSYEQYF
J: TRBJ2-7
size: many
length: 14
V: TRBV6-5
D: NA

DNA: TGCGCCAGCAGCCGAACGATCGAACAGGGAGGAAGCTACGAGCAGTACTTC
CDR3: CASSRTIEQGGSYEQYF
J: TRBJ2-7
size: NA
length: 17
V: TRBV5-1
D: NA

DNA: TGCAGTGCTAGAGGGGGACTAGCGGGATCAAATCGAGAGACCCAGTACTTC
CDR3: CSARGGLAGSNRETQYF
J: TRBJ2-5
size: many
length: 17
V: TRBV20-1
D: TRBD2

DNA: TGCGCCAGCAGCGGGGGACTAGCGGGAGTACCCAATGAGCAGTTCTTC
CDR3: CASSGGLAGVPNEQFF
J: TRBJ2-1
size: NA
length: 16
V: TRBV5-1
D: TRBD2

DNA: TGTGCCAGTTTCGGGGGGAGGGGCAATCAGCCCCAGCATTTT
CDR3: CASFGGRGNQPQHF
J: TRBJ1-5
size: NA
length: 14
V: TRBV12-3/TRBV12-4
D: NA

DNA: TGCAGTGCTAGAGATTGGCGGGAGACTCTGTTCTTC
CDR3: CSARDWRETLFF
J: TRBJ2-1
size: many
length: 12
V: TRBV20-1
D: TRBD2

DNA: TGCGCCAGCAGCTTGGCCGGTTTCGAGCAGTACTTC
CDR3: CASSLAGFEQYF
J: TRBJ2-7
size: NA
length: 12
V: TRBV5-1
D: NA

DNA: TGTGCCAGCAGCGGACTAGGGGGAGGAGAGCAGTTCTTC
CDR3: CASSGLGGGEQFF
J: TRBJ2-1
size: NA
length: 13
V: TRBV7-6
D: NA